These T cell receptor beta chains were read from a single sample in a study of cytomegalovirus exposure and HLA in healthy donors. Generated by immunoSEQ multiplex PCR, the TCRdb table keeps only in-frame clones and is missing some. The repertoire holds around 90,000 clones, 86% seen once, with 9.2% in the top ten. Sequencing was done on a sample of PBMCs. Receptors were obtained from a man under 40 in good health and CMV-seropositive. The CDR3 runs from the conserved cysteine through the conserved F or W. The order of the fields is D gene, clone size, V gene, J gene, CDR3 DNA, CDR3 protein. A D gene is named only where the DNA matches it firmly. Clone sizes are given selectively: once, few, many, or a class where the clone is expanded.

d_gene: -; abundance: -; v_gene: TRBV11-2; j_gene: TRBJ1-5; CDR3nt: TGTGCCAGCAGTTATGGGCTAAATCAGCCCCAGCATTTT; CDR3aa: CASSYGLNQPQHF
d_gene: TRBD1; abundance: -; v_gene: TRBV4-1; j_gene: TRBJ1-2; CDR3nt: TGCGCCAGCAGCCCCAGTAGGGACAGGCTAAACTATGGCTACACCTTC; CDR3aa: CASSPSRDRLNYGYTF
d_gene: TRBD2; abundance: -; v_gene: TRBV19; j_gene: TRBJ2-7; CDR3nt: TGTGCCAGTAGTCAGCGGGAGCCCTACGAGCAGTACTTC; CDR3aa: CASSQREPYEQYF
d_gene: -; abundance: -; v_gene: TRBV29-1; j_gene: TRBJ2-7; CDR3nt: TGCAGCGCCACCAAACACGAGGGTTTTGCGGGACGGGTAAACGAGCAGTACTTC; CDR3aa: CSATKHEGFAGRVNEQYF
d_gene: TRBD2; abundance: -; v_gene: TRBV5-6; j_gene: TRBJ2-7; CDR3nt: TGTGCCAGCAGCCAATTTAGGGCTAGCGGGTACTACGAGCAGTACTTC; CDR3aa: CASSQFRASGYYEQYF
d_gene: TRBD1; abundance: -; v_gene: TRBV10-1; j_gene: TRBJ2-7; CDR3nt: TGCGCCAGCAGTGAAGGGGGACAGGGGGTTTTGTTCGGCGAGCAGTACTTC; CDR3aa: CASSEGGQGVLFGEQYF
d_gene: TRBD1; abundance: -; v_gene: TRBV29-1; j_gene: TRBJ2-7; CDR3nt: TGCAGCGCCTCGTTGGGACAGGGGGCAATCGAGCAGTACTTC; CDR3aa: CSASLGQGAIEQYF
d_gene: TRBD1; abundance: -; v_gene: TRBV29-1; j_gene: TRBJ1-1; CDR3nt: TGCAGCGTTGAAATCGACAGGGCGTACACTGAAGCTTTCTTT; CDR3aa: CSVEIDRAYTEAFF
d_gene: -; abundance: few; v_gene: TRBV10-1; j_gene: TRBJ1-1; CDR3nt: TGCGCCAGCAGTGAGTTTCGGGGAACTGAAGCTTTCTTT; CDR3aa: CASSEFRGTEAFF
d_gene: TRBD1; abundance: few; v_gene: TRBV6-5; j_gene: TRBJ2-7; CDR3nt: TGTGCCAGCAGTTCCCCGGGACAGGGGGCCTCCTACGAGCAGTACTTC; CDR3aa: CASSSPGQGASYEQYF